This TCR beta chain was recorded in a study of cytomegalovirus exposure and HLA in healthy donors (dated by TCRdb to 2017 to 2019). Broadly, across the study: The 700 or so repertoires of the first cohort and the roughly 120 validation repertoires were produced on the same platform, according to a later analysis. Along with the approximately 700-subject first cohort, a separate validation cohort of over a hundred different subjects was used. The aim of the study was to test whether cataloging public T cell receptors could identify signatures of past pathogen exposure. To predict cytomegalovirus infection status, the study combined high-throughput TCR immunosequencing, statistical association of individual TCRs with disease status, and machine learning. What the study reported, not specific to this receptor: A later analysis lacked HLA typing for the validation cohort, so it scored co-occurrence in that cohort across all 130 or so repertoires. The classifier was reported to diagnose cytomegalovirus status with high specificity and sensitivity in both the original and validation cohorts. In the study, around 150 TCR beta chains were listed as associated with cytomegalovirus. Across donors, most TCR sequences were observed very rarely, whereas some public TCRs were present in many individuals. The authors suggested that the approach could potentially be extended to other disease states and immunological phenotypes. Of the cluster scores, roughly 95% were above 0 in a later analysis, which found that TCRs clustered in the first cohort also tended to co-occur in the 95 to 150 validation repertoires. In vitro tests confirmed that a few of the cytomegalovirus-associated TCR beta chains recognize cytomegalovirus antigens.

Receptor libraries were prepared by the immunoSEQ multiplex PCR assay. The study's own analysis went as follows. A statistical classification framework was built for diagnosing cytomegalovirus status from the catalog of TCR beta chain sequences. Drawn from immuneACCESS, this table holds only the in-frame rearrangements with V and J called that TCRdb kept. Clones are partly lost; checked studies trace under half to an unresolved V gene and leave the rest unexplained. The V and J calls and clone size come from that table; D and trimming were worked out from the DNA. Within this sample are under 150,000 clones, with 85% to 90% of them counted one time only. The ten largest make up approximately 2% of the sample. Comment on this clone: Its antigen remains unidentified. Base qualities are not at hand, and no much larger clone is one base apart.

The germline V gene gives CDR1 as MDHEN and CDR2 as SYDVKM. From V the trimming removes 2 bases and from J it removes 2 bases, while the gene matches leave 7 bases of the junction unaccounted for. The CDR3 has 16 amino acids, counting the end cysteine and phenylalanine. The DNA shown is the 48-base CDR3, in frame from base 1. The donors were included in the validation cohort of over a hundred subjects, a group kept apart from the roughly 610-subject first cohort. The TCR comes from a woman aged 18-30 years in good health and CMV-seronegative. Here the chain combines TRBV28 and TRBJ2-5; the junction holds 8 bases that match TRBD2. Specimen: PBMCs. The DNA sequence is TGTGCCAGCAGTTTAGGGAGCGGGGGCCCTCAAGAGACCCAGTACTTC. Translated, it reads CASSLGSGGPQETQYF.